This is a list of T cell receptor beta chains from one sample in a study of blood T cell repertoires in COVID-19. TCRdb keeps only in-frame clones here, not all; method: immunoSEQ multiplex PCR. The sample lists approximately 500,000 clones; approximately 88% were seen once. The sequenced sample consisted of PBMCs or T cells enriched from blood (not recorded which). Every receptor here comes from a woman aged 40 to 49 who had recovered from COVID-19. Both conserved end residues are part of each CDR3.

>TRBV29-1|TRBJ2-7
CSVERDSYEQYF
>TRBV12-3/TRBV12-4|TRBJ1-1
CASSQVENEAFF
>TRBV24-1|TRBJ2-3
CATSDRGITDTQYF
>TRBV27|TRBJ1-2
CATGNRGLLIVTF
>TRBV30|TRBJ2-7
CAWKVGVSSYEQYF
>TRBV13|TRBJ1-1
CASSFLSLIPTEAFF
>TRBV6-1|TRBJ2-7
CASSVRLAGGQFPYEQYF
>TRBV11-2|TRBJ2-3
CASSRDREDTQYF
>TRBV11-3|TRBJ2-3
CASSPGADTQYF
>TRBV7-8|TRBJ1-2
CASSLIVQSGTLSNYGYTF
>TRBV7-9|TRBJ1-6
CASSLDRGNSPLHF
>TRBV19|TRBJ2-1
CASSIEVGLTYNEQFF
>TRBV15|TRBJ1-5
CATSYRHYSNQPQHF
>TRBV5-5|TRBJ2-1
CASSLGQTGMLDEQFF
>TRBV11-3|TRBJ2-1
CASSLGRGSYNEQFF
>TRBV5-8|TRBJ1-1
CASSLRSGKNTEAFF
>TRBV6-5|TRBJ2-1
CASSSSGRVLIEQFF
>TRBV25-1|TRBJ1-2
CASSVWTGDGYTF
>TRBV28|TRBJ2-5
CASNSYGETQYF
>TRBV7-9|TRBJ1-2
CASSLRQGADYGYTF
>TRBV6-5|TRBJ1-2
CASSWTATGHNYGYTF
>TRBV19|TRBJ2-7
CASSTGQAINEQYF
>TRBV7-2|TRBJ1-2
CASSLGRRQGRLGYTF
>TRBV9|TRBJ2-5
CASSVALEYQETQYF
>TRBV7-9|TRBJ2-3
CASSLGGLAGVRDTQYF
>TRBV13|TRBJ1-2
CASSSSRTANYGYTF
>TRBV6-1|TRBJ2-7
CASSEIAGGPREQYF
>TRBV19|TRBJ2-2
CASSTSGSVPGELFF
>TRBV11-3|TRBJ2-2
CASSPKAGELTGELFF
>TRBV18|TRBJ2-3
CASSPPETSGKAQYF
>TRBV24-1|TRBJ2-3
CATSDPGGRSTDTQYF
>TRBV24-1|TRBJ2-1
CATSDLAGASRMNEQFF
>TRBV5-4|TRBJ2-3
CASSLKTSGSGDTQYF
>TRBV7-9|TRBJ1-2
CASSTGNFDYGYTF
>TRBV12-5|TRBJ2-5
CASGPGTFQETQYF
>TRBV27|TRBJ2-5
CASSYRTGGYQETQYF
>TRBV6-1|TRBJ1-4
CASSERQGNEKLFF
>TRBV10-1|TRBJ2-5
CASSEGPGQETQYF
>TRBV6-5|TRBJ2-1
CASSPLGNEQFF
>TRBV3-1/TRBV3-2|TRBJ1-2
CASSQGQTQYGYTF
>TRBV20-1|TRBJ2-5
CSARRETQYF
>TRBV5-8|TRBJ2-1
CASRGWAGSYNEQFF
>TRBV2|TRBJ2-5
CASSLGGNGETQYF
>TRBV5-4|TRBJ2-3
CASSLGLAGGEDTQYF
>TRBV19|TRBJ1-6
CASSSRQERSPLHF
>TRBV28|TRBJ1-6
CASRATGGGSPLHF
>TRBV27|TRBJ2-7
CASSLEGQGYEQYF
>TRBV24-1|TRBJ2-5
CATSDSGTSQETQYF